This T cell receptor (beta chain) was sequenced in a study of technical replicates of blood from a few donors. Some clones are missing from TCRdb's copy, which holds only in-frame ones; the method was immunoSEQ multiplex PCR. The table has tens of thousands of clones, roughly 94% seen once; the top ten hold 0.2% to 0.3%. Trimming left V 0 bases short and J 4 bases short, with 13 bases between. The CDR3 totals 16 residues. Germline loops: CDR1 LNHNV, CDR2 YYDKDF (reference sequence). Sequencing input: T cells isolated from PBMCs. The sequence came from a human donor in good health. The rearrangement links TRBV15 to TRBJ1-3; unclear D gene. This chain's CDR3 is CATSREVPKRGNTIYF. CDR3 nucleotides: TGTGCCACCAGCAGAGAGGTCCCGAAGAGGGGAAACACCATATATTTT. The full variable domain, completed using reference TRBV15 and TRBJ1-3, is DAMVIQNPRYQVTQFGKPVTLSCSQTLNHNVMYWYQQKSSQAPKLLFHYYDKDFNNEADTPDNFQSRRPNTSFCFLDIRSPGLGDTAMYLCATSREVPKRGNTIYFGEGSWLTVV.